This TCR beta chain stems from a study of blood T cell repertoires in COVID-19. Overall study context: The samples span acute and convalescent COVID-19 from the United States, Italy and Spain.

V was shortened by 0 bases and J by 0 bases, with 9 bases between the two germline ends. The germline gives CDR1 LNHDA, CDR2 SQIVND (reference sequence). The CDR3 totals 17 residues. In the authors' workflow: Cell counts per sample came from amplifying reference gene primers. Measured with immunoSEQ multiplex PCR; TCRdb has only the in-frame clones, and not every one. V and J calls and clone size come straight from that table; D and trimming were deduced from the DNA. The repertoire holds about 130,000 clones, with about 85% as singletons. The chain is built from TRBV19 and TRBJ1-6; D not resolved. Specimen: peripheral blood. This receptor was obtained from a human donor in a cohort sampled during active COVID-19. The CDR3 DNA reads as TGTGCCAGTAGTATAGATTTGGAGAGCTCCTATAATTCACCCCTCCACTTT. Protein: CASSIDLESSYNSPLHF. Using reference TRBV19 and TRBJ1-6 for the parts outside the CDR3, the full variable domain is DGGITQSPKYLFRKEGQNVTLSCEQNLNHDAMYWYRQDPGQGLRLIYYSQIVNDFQKGDIAEGYSVSREKKESFPLTVTSAQKNPTAFYLCASSIDLESSYNSPLHFGNGTRLTVT.